These T cell receptor beta chains were read from a single sample in a study of T cell repertoires in cytomegalovirus infection. TCRdb fed the reads into MiXCR, producing one record per CDR3 protein. This table has some 920,000 distinct CDR3 sequences, 31% appearing once. For these receptors, no antigen is known. Specimen: cultured CD8+ T cells from PBMCs, collected from culture after CMV antigen stimulation. These receptors were taken from a human donor in good health (CMV status not recorded). Some clones in this sample may be carry-over from other donors' samples. CDR3s include the opening cysteine and the closing phenylalanine or tryptophan. The D gene is left open where the match is weak. Expanded clones are given a class, and other clones once, few, many or no size at all.

-	TRBV15	TRBJ2-1	-	TGTGCCACCAGTTCCGAGAGAACCGATGAGCAGTTCTTC	CATSSERTDEQFF
-	TRBV10-3	TRBJ1-2	many	TGTGCCATCAGTCTACCTTCGGACAGCTATTCTAACTATGGCTACACCTTC	CAISLPSDSYSNYGYTF
-	TRBV5-6	TRBJ2-7	many	TGTGCCAGCAGCCTCCGGTTCGAGCAGTACTTC	CASSLRFEQYF
-	TRBV4-1	TRBJ1-1	many	TGCGCCAGCAGCCAAGGCCTTTACAGTGAAGCTTTCTTT	CASSQGLYSEAFF
-	TRBV7-6	TRBJ1-1	-	TGTGCCAGCAGCTCCCCGAGCGTGCGTGCTTTCTTT	CASSSPSVRAFF
-	TRBV7-6	TRBJ2-3	many	TGTGCCAGCAGCTTAGTGGTGGGGGAGAACACAGATACGCAGTATTTT	CASSLVVGENTDTQYF
TRBD2	TRBV28	TRBJ2-5	-	TGTGCCAGCAGTTTTGGGCTAGCGGGGGACCAAGAGACCCAGTACTTC	CASSFGLAGDQETQYF
TRBD1	TRBV4-1	TRBJ2-6	-	TGCGCCACCGCGGACAGGGGATCTGGGGCCAACGTCCTGACTTTC	CATADRGSGANVLTF
TRBD1	TRBV28	TRBJ1-3	few	TGTGCCAGCAGTTCCGACAGGGTGACAGGAAACACCATATATTTT	CASSSDRVTGNTIYF
TRBD1	TRBV9	TRBJ1-1	-	TGTGCCAGCAGCGAGGGGACAGGGCTTAACACTGAAGCTTTCTTT	CASSEGTGLNTEAFF
-	TRBV19	TRBJ2-1	many	TGTGCCTCCCGAGGACCTTACAATGAGCAGTTCTTC	CASRGPYNEQFF
TRBD1	TRBV27	TRBJ1-2	-	TGTGCCAACAGTTTATCGGGGGACAGGGAAAGGAATGGCTACACCTTC	CANSLSGDRERNGYTF
-	TRBV20-1	TRBJ2-2	-	TGCAGTGCTAGATGGGGTGGGGGGACAGTGAACACCGGGGAGCTGTTTTTT	CSARWGGGTVNTGELFF
TRBD1	TRBV6-1	TRBJ1-5	many	TGTGCCAGCAGTGGGGACAGGGGGCTTTATAATCGGAATCAGCCCCAGCATTTT	CASSGDRGLYNRNQPQHF
TRBD2	TRBV7-6	TRBJ2-7	many	TGTGCCAGCAGCTTAGGGACCGGGACTAGCGGGACCTACGAGCAGTACTTC	CASSLGTGTSGTYEQYF
-	TRBV7-2	TRBJ2-1	few	TGTGCCAGCAGCTTAGCAGGGCCCAACCTCAATGAGCAGTTCTTC	CASSLAGPNLNEQFF
-	TRBV7-9	TRBJ1-2	many	TGTGCCAGCAGCCCTCCCGGAGCAGGGTCTGATTACTATGGCTACACCTTC	CASSPPGAGSDYYGYTF
TRBD2	TRBV4-1	TRBJ2-1	-	TGCGCCAGCAGCCAAGATACTCGGGGCGGGGGGGTCCGTGAGCAGTTCTTC	CASSQDTRGGGVREQFF
TRBD2	TRBV4-1	TRBJ2-1	few	TGCGCCAGCAGCCAAGAGGGAGCTCCGGGACTAGCGGGGGACAATGAGCAGTTCTTC	CASSQEGAPGLAGDNEQFF
TRBD1	TRBV7-6	TRBJ2-7	many	TGTGCCAGCAGCTCCGACCCGGGACAGCTCGAGCAGTACTTC	CASSSDPGQLEQYF
TRBD1	TRBV6-6	TRBJ2-4	many	TGTGCCAGCAGTTACCCTGTCCCGGACAGGGCGGGGGCCAAAAACATTCAGTACTTC	CASSYPVPDRAGAKNIQYF
TRBD2	TRBV7-3	TRBJ2-5	many	TGTGCCAGCAGCTTATCAGGTCCCGTTGGCGGGGGGAGGGAGACCCAGTACTTC	CASSLSGPVGGGRETQYF
-	TRBV6-1	TRBJ2-1	-	TGTGCCAGCATCGAAGGACAGAGCTCCTACAATGAGCAGTTCTTC	CASIEGQSSYNEQFF
-	TRBV27	TRBJ1-2	-	TGTGCCAGCATGGCAGGGCTCTTTATGGCTACACCCATCTTC	CASMAGLFMATPIF
-	TRBV20-1	TRBJ2-3	once	TGCAGTGCTAGAGATTCCGGGGACTTGCGGGGCACAGATACGCAGTATTTT	CSARDSGDLRGTDTQYF
-	TRBV7-2	TRBJ2-5	many	TGTGCCAGCAGCAACCCCGGGGGTGGCGAGACCCAGTACTTC	CASSNPGGGETQYF
-	TRBV7-9	TRBJ2-2	-	TGTGCCAGCAGCGGGCCCTGGAAAGCGACCGGGGAGCTGTTTTTT	CASSGPWKATGELFF
-	TRBV5-6	TRBJ1-2	-	TGTGCCAGCAGCTTGGAGCTGACAGTTAACTATGGCTACACCTTC	CASSLELTVNYGYTF
-	TRBV7-6	TRBJ1-1	few	TGTGCCAGCAGCTCAGACACGGTGAACACTGAAGCTTTCTTT	CASSSDTVNTEAFF